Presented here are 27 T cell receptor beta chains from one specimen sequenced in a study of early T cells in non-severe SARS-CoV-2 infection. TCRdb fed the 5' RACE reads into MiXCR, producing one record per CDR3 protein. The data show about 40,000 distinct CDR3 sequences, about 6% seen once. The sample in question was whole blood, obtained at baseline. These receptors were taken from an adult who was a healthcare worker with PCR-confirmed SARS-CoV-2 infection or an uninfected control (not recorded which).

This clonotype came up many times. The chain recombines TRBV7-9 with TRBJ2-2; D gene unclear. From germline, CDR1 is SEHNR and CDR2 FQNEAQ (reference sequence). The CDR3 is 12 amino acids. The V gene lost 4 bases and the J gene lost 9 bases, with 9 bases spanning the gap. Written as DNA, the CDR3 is TGTGCCAGCAGCTCGCGCACGAGGGAGCTGTTTTTT. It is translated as CASSSRTRELFF.

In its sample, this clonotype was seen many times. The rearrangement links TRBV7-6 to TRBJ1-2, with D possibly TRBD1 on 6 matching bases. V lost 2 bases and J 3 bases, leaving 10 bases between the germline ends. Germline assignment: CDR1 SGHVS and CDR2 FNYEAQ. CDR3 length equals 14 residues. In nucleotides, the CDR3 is TGTGCCAGCAGCTTACGAACAGGGCACTATGGCTACACCTTC. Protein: CASSLRTGHYGYTF.

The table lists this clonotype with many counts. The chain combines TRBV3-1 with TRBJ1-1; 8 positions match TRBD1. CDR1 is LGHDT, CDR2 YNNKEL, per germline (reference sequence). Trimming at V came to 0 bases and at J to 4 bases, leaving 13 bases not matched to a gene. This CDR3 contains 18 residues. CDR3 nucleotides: TGTGCCAGCAGCCAAGATGGTACAGGGGGATTGGCGGGCACTGAAGCTTTCTTT. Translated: CASSQDGTGGLAGTEAFF.

The CDR3 protein is CASSFSATNEKLFF. The DNA for the CDR3 is TGTGCCAGCAGTTTCAGTGCAACTAATGAAAAACTGTTTTTT. The V gene is TRBV27, the J gene TRBJ1-4; D not resolved. The CDR3 runs 14 residues. V lost 3 bases and J lost 0, with 5 bases in between. The germline gives CDR1 MNHEY, CDR2 SMNVEV (reference sequence).

Here the CDR3 DNA reads TGTGCCAGCAGTTTGAAGGGATCTGGCTATGGCTACACCTTC. Translated, it gives CASSLKGSGYGYTF. J is TRBJ1-2 and V is TRBV27; D ambiguous. This CDR3 has 14 amino acids. Per germline, CDR1 MNHEY and CDR2 SMNVEV (reference sequence). V was pared by 3 bases and J by 4 bases, with 12 bases between.

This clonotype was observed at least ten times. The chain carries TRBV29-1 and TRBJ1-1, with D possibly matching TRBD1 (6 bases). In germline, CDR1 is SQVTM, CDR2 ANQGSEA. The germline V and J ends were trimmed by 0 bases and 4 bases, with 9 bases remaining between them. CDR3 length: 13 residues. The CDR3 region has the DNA TGCAGCGTTGAAGAGGGGGCGCGCACTGAAGCTTTCTTT. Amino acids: CSVEEGARTEAFF.

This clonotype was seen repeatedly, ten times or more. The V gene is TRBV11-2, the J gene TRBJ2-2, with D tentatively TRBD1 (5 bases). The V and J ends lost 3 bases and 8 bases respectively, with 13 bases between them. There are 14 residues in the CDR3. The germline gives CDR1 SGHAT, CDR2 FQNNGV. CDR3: CASSFRSRGGELFF. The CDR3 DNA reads TGTGCCAGCAGCTTCCGCAGTAGGGGTGGGGAGCTGTTTTTT. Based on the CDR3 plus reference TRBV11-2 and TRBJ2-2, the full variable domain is EAGVAQSPRYKIIEKRQSVAFWCNPISGHATLYWYQQILGQGPKLLIQFQNNGVVDDSQLPKDRFSAERLKGVDSTLKIQPAKLEDSAVYLCASSFRSRGGELFFGEGSRLTVL.

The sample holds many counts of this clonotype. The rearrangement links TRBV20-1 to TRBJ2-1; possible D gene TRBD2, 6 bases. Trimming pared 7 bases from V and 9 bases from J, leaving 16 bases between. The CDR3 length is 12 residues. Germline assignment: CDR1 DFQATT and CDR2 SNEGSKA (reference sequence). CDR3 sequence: CSGGEPTSEQFF. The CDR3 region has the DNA TGCAGTGGGGGGGAACCTACCAGTGAGCAGTTCTTC.

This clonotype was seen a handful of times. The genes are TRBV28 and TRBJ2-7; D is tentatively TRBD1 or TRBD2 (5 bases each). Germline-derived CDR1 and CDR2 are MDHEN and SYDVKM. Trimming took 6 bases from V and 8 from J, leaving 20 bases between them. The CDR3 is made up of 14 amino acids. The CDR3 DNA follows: TGTGCCAGCAGGGACACCCGCGCCCCCGGGAAGCAGTACTTC. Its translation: CASRDTRAPGKQYF.

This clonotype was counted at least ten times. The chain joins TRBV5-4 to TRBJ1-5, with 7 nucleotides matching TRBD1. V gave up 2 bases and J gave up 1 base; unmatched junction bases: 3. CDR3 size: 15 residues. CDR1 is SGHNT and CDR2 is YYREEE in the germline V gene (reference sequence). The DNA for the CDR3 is TGTGCCAGCAGCTTAGGGGGACAGAGCAATCAGCCCCAGCATTTT. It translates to CASSLGGQSNQPQHF. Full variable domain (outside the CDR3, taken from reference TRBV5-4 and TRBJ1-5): ETGVTQSPTHLIKTRGQQVTLRCSSQSGHNTVSWYQQALGQGPQFIFQYYREEENGRGNFPPRFSGLQFPNYSSELNVNALELDDSALYLCASSLGGQSNQPQHFGDGTRLSIL.

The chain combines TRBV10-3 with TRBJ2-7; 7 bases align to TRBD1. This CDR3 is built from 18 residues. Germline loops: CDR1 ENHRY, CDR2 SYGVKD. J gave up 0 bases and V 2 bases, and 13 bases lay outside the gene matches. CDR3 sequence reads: CAISEGTDRTGSSYEQYF. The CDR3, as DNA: TGTGCCATCAGTGAGGGTACGGATAGGACAGGAAGCTCCTACGAGCAGTACTTC.

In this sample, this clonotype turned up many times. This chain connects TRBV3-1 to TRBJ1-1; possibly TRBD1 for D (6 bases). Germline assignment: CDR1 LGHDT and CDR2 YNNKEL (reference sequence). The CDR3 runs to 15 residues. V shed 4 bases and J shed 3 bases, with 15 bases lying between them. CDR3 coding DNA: TGTGCCAGCAGCCGAACCTGGGGGCAACACACTGAAGCTTTCTTT. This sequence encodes CASSRTWGQHTEAFF.

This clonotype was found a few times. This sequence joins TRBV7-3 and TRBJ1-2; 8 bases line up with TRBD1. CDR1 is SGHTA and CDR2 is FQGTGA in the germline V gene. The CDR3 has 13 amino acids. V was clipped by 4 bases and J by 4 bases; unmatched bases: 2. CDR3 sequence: CASSSGGGYGYTF. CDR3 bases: TGTGCCAGCAGCTCAGGGGGCGGCTATGGCTACACCTTC.

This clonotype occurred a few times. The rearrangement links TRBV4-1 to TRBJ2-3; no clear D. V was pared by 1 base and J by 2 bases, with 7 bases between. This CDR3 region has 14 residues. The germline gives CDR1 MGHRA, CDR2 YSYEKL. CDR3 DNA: TGCGCCAGCAGCCAAGGCCCATTCACAGATACGCAGTATTTT. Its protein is CASSQGPFTDTQYF.

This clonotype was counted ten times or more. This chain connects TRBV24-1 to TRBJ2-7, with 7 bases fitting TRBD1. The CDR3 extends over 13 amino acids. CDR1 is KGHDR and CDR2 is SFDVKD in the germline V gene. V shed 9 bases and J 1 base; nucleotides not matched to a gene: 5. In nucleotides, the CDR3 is TGTGCCACCGCAGGACAGGTTTCCTACGAGCAGTACTTC. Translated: CATAGQVSYEQYF.

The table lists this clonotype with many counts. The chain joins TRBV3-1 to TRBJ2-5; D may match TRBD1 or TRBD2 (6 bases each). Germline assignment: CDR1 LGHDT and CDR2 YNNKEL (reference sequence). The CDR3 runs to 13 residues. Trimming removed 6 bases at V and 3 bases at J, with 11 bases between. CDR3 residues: CASRQRGEETQYF. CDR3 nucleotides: TGTGCCAGCAGGCAAAGGGGGGAAGAGACCCAGTACTTC.

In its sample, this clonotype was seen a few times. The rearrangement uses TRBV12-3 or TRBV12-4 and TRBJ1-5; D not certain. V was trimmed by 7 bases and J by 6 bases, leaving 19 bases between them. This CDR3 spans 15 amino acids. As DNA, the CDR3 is TGTGCCAGCACCCTGCGTGGCGCTACGAGTCAGCCCCAGCATTTT. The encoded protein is CASTLRGATSQPQHF.

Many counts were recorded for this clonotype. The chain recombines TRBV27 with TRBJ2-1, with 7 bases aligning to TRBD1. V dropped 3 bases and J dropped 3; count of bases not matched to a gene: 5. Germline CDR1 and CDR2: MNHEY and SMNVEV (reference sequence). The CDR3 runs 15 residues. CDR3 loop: CASSLSTGDYNEQFF. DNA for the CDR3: TGTGCCAGCAGTTTGAGCACAGGGGACTACAATGAGCAGTTCTTC.

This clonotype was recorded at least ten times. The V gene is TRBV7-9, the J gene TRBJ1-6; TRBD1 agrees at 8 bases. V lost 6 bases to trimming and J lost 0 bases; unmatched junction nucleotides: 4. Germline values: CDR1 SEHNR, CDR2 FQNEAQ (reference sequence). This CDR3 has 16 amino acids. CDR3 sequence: CASSLQGDSYNSPLHF. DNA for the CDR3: TGTGCCAGCAGTTTACAGGGGGACTCCTATAATTCACCCCTCCACTTT. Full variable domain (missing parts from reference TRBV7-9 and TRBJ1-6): DTGVSQNPRHKITKRGQNVTFRCDPISEHNRLYWYRQTLGQGPEFLTYFQNEAQLEKSRLLSDRFSAERPKGSFSTLEIQRTEQGDSAMYLCASSLQGDSYNSPLHFGNGTRLTVT.

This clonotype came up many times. The CDR3 bases are TGTGCCAGCAGCTTACCCGGACGCCCAGAGACAGATACGCAGTATTTT. This gives the protein CASSLPGRPETDTQYF. The rearrangement links TRBV11-2 to TRBJ2-3; D call uncertain. Germline V gene lookup returns CDR1 SGHAT and CDR2 FQNNGV. Trimming pared 2 bases from V and 3 bases from J, leaving 15 bases between. The CDR3 loop spans 16 amino acids.

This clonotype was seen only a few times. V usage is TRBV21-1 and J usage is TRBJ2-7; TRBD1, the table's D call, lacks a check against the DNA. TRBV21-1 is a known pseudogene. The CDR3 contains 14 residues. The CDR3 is CASNRDRGGDEQYF. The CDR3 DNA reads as TGTGCCAGCAACAGGGACAGGGGGGGCGACGAGCAGTACTTC.

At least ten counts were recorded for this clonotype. CDR3 loop: CASSFNTGELFF. The CDR3 bases are TGTGCCAGCAGTTTTAACACCGGGGAGCTGTTTTTT. This chain connects TRBV27 to TRBJ2-2, with D hard to call. The CDR3 has 12 residues. Germline CDR1 reads MNHEY; CDR2 reads SMNVEV (reference sequence). V was cut by 3 bases and J by 2 bases, with 1 base left in between.

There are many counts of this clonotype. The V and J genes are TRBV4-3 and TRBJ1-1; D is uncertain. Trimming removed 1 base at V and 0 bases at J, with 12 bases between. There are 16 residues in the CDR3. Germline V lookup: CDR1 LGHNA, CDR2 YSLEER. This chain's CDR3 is CASSQARAALNTEAFF. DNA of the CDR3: TGCGCCAGCAGCCAAGCTCGGGCAGCTTTGAACACTGAAGCTTTCTTT.

CDR3 in DNA: TGCAGTGCTCGGGACTGGATAGGGATGAACACTGAAGCTTTCTTT. This sequence encodes CSARDWIGMNTEAFF. V and J are TRBV20-1 and TRBJ1-1; possible D gene TRBD1, 5 bases. This CDR3 comprises 15 residues. The germline V gene has CDR1 DFQATT and CDR2 SNEGSKA (reference sequence). V was clipped by 5 bases and J by 0 bases, with 16 bases between them.

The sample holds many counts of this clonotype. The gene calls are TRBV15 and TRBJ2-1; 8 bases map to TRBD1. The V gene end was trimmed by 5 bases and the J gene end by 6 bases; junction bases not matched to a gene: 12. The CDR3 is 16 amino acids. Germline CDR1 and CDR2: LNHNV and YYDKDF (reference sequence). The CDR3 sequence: CATSGARDRTVNEQFF. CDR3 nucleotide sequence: TGTGCCACCAGCGGAGCCCGGGACAGGACAGTCAATGAGCAGTTCTTC.

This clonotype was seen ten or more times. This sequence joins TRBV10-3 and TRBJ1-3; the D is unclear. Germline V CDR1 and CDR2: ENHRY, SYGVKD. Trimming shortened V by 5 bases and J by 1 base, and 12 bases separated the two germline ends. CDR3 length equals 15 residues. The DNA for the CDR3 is TGTGCCATCAGTCGGACTGGGGTTTCTGGAAACACCATATATTTT. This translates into CAISRTGVSGNTIYF.

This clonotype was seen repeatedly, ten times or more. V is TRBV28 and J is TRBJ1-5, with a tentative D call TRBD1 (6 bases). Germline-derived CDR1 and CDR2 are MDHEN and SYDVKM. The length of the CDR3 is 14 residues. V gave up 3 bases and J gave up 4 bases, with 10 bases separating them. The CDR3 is CASSFYRENQPQHF. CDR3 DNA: TGTGCCAGCAGTTTCTACAGGGAGAATCAGCCCCAGCATTTT.